The 16 T cell receptor beta chains below come from one sample, sequenced in a study of blood T cell repertoires in COVID-19. Libraries were prepared by immunoSEQ multiplex PCR; TCRdb keeps only in-frame clonotypes and omits some of them. Of about 200,000 clones in the sample, about nine tenths were seen once. The sample consisted of PBMCs or T cells enriched from blood (not recorded which). These receptors were obtained from a woman aged 25 to 39 with acute COVID-19.

This clone was counted a single time. V is TRBV19 and J is TRBJ2-7, with 8 positions matching TRBD1. The V segment lost 5 bases and the J segment 1 base; nucleotides outside the gene matches: 7. CDR3 length equals 15 residues. The V gene's germline CDR1 is LNHDA and CDR2 SQIVND (reference sequence). The CDR3 bases are TGTGCCAGTAGTGTCGGACAGGGTTCATCCTACGAGCAGTACTTC. As protein: CASSVGQGSSYEQYF.

The V and J genes are TRBV7-3 and TRBJ1-1; D call uncertain. V gave up 1 base and J gave up 4 bases, with 19 bases separating them. CDR3 length: 17 amino acids. CDR1 and CDR2 from the germline V gene are SGHTA and FQGTGA. In nucleotides, the CDR3 is TGTGCCAGCAGCTTAAACCCCCTAGGGAGGAGGAGCACTGAAGCTTTCTTT. Its protein product is CASSLNPLGRRSTEAFF.

The chain carries TRBV10-1 and TRBJ2-2, with 8 bases that match TRBD2. The CDR3 length is 15 residues. The V gene's germline CDR1 is WNHNN and CDR2 SYGVQD (reference sequence). J lost 4 bases, V lost 5 bases, and 6 bases had no gene match. In DNA, the CDR3 is TGCGCCAGCAGTATCGGTCTAGCGGGCACCGGGGAGCTGTTTTTT. As protein: CASSIGLAGTGELFF.

This sequence joins TRBV5-1 and TRBJ2-2, with a tentative D call TRBD1 (6 bases). The CDR3 contains 15 residues. Germline CDR1 SGHRS, CDR2 YFSETQ. Trimming took 4 bases from V and 6 from J, leaving 16 bases between them. The CDR3 loop is CASSQAQGKAGELFF. The CDR3 bases are TGCGCCAGCAGCCAAGCCCAGGGGAAGGCCGGGGAGCTGTTTTTT.

The chain is built from TRBV7-2 and TRBJ1-1; D is unclear. The V and J ends lost 4 bases and 7 bases respectively, with 13 bases between them. Per germline, CDR1 SGHTA and CDR2 FQGNSA. The CDR3 is 13 residues long. The CDR3 DNA is TGTGCCAGCAGCTCCCCCCCGGGAAATGAAGCTTTCTTT. The encoded protein is CASSSPPGNEAFF.

V usage is TRBV19 and J usage is TRBJ1-6, with 9 bases lining up with TRBD1. Trimming cost V 6 bases and J 7 bases; bases outside gene matches: 4. Looked up from germline, CDR1 is LNHDA and CDR2 is SQIVND (reference sequence). This CDR3 has 14 amino acids. The CDR3 DNA reads as TGTGCCAGTAGACGTGGACAGGGGAATTCACCCCTCCACTTT. This translates into CASRRGQGNSPLHF.

This clone was detected once. The chain has TRBV4-1 and TRBJ1-5; D is unclear. This CDR3 comprises 14 residues. Between the trimmed V and J ends, which lost 7 bases and 0 bases, there was a span of 10 bases. The V gene's germline CDR1 is MGHRA and CDR2 YSYEKL. CDR3 nucleotides: TGCGCCAGCAATGGGCAGATTAGCAATCAGCCCCAGCATTTT. Protein sequence: CASNGQISNQPQHF.

This clone was found once. The V and J genes are TRBV9 and TRBJ2-5; TRBD1 agrees at 10 bases. Germline V CDR1 and CDR2: SGDLS, YYNGEE. This CDR3 is built from 16 residues. With V trimmed by 0 bases and J by 4 bases, 6 bases remained unmatched. For the CDR3, the DNA is TGTGCCAGCAGCGTAGCTTTTGGGACAGGGGCAGAGACCCAGTACTTC. Encoded protein: CASSVAFGTGAETQYF.

V is TRBV27 and J is TRBJ1-1; possibly TRBD1 for D (5 bases). Trimming took off 3 bases at V and 0 bases at J, with 11 bases between the two ends. Germline CDR1 is MNHEY and CDR2 is SMNVEV (reference sequence). The length of the CDR3 is 15 residues. The CDR3 sequence: CASSFTLRVNTEAFF. The CDR3 DNA sequence: TGTGCCAGCAGTTTCACACTCAGGGTGAACACTGAAGCTTTCTTT.

For the CDR3, the DNA is TGTGCCAGCCAAAGGGGAGATACGCAGTATTTT. The encoded protein is CASQRGDTQYF. V is TRBV2 and J is TRBJ2-3, with D possibly being TRBD1 (5 bases). CDR1 SNHLY and CDR2 FYNNEI come from the germline V gene. Trimming left V 8 bases short and J 5 bases short, with 8 bases between. The CDR3 spans 11 residues.

The chain is built from TRBV12-3 or TRBV12-4 and TRBJ1-4, with D hard to call. The CDR3 sequence is 13 residues long. Trimming pared 6 bases from V and 6 bases from J, leaving 11 bases between. CDR3 sequence: CASRGVLDEKLFF. The CDR3 DNA follows: TGTGCCAGCAGGGGCGTCCTGGATGAAAAACTGTTTTTT.

The chain couples TRBV7-6 to TRBJ1-6; 11 nucleotides match TRBD1. CDR3 length: 16 residues. Germline lookup yields CDR1 SGHVS and CDR2 FNYEAQ. J gave up 6 bases and V 5 bases, and 6 bases lay outside the gene matches. The CDR3 loop reads CASSRDRGAPNSPLHF. The DNA for the CDR3 is TGTGCCAGCAGCCGGGACAGGGGGGCTCCTAATTCACCCCTCCACTTT.

The chain joins TRBV18 to TRBJ1-1, with D unclear. The CDR3 is 13 amino acids. Germline V gives CDR1 KGHSH, CDR2 LQKENI. Trimming stripped 6 bases from V and 1 base from J, with 9 bases between. The CDR3 sequence: CASSSGKNTEAFF. CDR3 in DNA: TGTGCCAGCTCTTCCGGGAAGAACACTGAAGCTTTCTTT. Full variable domain (remainder filled in from reference TRBV18 and TRBJ1-1): NAGVMQNPRHLVRRRGQEARLRCSPMKGHSHVYWYRQLPEEGLKFMVYLQKENIIDESGMPKERFSAEFPKEGPSILRIQQVVRGDSAAYFCASSSGKNTEAFFGQGTRLTVV.

The gene calls are TRBV4-3 and TRBJ1-1; TRBD1 matches at 9 bases. There are 17 residues in the CDR3. J gave up 3 bases and V 4 bases, and 12 bases lay outside the gene matches. The germline V gene has CDR1 LGHNA and CDR2 YSLEER. CDR3 in DNA: TGCGCCAGCAGCCCCCATTATGAGACAGGGGGGTACACTGAAGCTTTCTTT. Protein sequence: CASSPHYETGGYTEAFF.

This clone has a single count. The genes are TRBV4-1 and TRBJ1-2; TRBD1 agrees at 9 bases. Per the germline V gene, CDR1 is MGHRA and CDR2 is YSYEKL. With V trimmed by 2 bases and J by 7 bases, 5 bases remained unmatched. CDR3 length: 14 residues. CDR3 nucleotides: TGCGCCAGCAGCCAATTAGGACAGGGGCTTGGCTACACCTTC. Translated: CASSQLGQGLGYTF.

The CDR3 region is CASSLPTGGTGNTIYF. The CDR3 DNA is TGTGCCAGCAGCCTACCTACAGGGGGCACTGGAAACACCATATATTTT. The V gene is TRBV7-8, the J gene TRBJ1-3; 9 nucleotides agree with TRBD1. Trimming removed 5 bases from V and 2 bases from J; junction bases left unmatched: 7. This CDR3 spans 16 amino acids. The V gene's germline CDR1 is SGHVS and CDR2 FQNEAQ.